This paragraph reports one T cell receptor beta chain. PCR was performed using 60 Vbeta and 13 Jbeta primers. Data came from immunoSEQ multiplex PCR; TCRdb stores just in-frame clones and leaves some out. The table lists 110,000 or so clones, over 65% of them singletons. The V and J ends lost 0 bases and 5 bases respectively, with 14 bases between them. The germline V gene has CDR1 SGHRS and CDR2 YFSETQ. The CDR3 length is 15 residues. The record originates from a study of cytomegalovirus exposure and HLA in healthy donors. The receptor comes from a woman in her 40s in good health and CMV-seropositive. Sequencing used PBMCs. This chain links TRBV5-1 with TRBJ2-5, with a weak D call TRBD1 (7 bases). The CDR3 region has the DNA TGCGCCAGCAGCTTGGGACAGGGACTTGAGGAGACCCAGTACTTC. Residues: CASSLGQGLEETQYF.